A single sample gave rise to the 24 T cell receptor beta chains below, sequenced in a study of blood T cells in healthy people across ages. Then a second PCR, running roughly 6 to 12 cycles, was carried out with a sample-barcoded 5' primer and a J-beta primer mix. A single record per CDR3 protein comes from TCRdb applying MiXCR to the 5' RACE reads. The table lists around 650,000 distinct CDR3 sequences, about 32% of them singletons. The sequencing sample was made of blood. All receptors come from a woman over 75 in good health.

The V and J genes are TRBV27 and TRBJ1-1, with D tentatively TRBD1 (6 bases). Trimming removed 7 bases at V and 1 base at J, with 19 bases between. Germline CDR1 MNHEY, CDR2 SMNVEV (reference sequence). The CDR3 runs 16 residues. CDR3 sequence: CASKIQGTRRNTEAFF. CDR3 coding DNA: TGTGCCAGCAAGATTCAGGGGACTCGGCGGAACACTGAAGCTTTCTTT.

V is TRBV28 and J is TRBJ1-2; D is possibly TRBD1 (5 bases). This CDR3 comprises 13 residues. Germline V gene sequence: CDR1 MDHEN, CDR2 SYDVKM. V dropped 3 bases and J dropped 7 bases, with 12 bases sitting between them. CDR3 in DNA: TGTGCCAGCAGTTTGGGGGGGGACTGTGGCTACACCTTC. This sequence encodes CASSLGGDCGYTF.

About this clonotype: One base away lies a much larger clone, so this may be a sequencing read error. This chain uses TRBV9 with TRBJ2-4; 7 bases line up with TRBD1. The DNA end lines up better with TRBJ2-7; the J call may be wrong. The CDR3 length is 14 residues. Germline V gene lookup returns CDR1 SGDLS and CDR2 YYNGEE. The CDR3 DNA follows: TGTGCCAACAGTCCCGGGACAGCTGCATACGAGCAGTACTTC. Protein product: CANSPGTAAYEQYF.

There are many counts of this clonotype. V and J are TRBV6-6 and TRBJ1-1; 8 bases are a match to TRBD1. The V gene end was trimmed by 7 bases and the J gene end by 5 bases; junction bases not matched to a gene: 12. Germline V gene sequence: CDR1 MNHNY, CDR2 SVGAGI (reference sequence). This CDR3 comprises 15 residues. For the CDR3, the DNA is TGTGCCAGCATCGAGACAGGGGCGAGGGGTACTGAAGCTTTCTTT. Protein sequence: CASIETGARGTEAFF.

This clonotype was found many times. V and J are TRBV5-1 and TRBJ2-6; the match to TRBD1 covers 10 bases. Germline V lookup: CDR1 SGHRS, CDR2 YFSETQ. V gave up 3 bases and J gave up 0 bases; unmatched junction bases: 9. The CDR3 has 19 residues. The CDR3 DNA is TGCGCCAGCAGCTCCCCGACAGGGGGCGCAATCTCTGGGGCCAACGTCCTGACTTTC. This translates into CASSSPTGGAISGANVLTF.

This clonotype was detected only a few times. The chain is built from TRBV15 and TRBJ1-1; D might be TRBD1 (5 bases). V dropped 1 base and J dropped 3 bases, with 12 bases sitting between them. The CDR3 has 15 residues. Germline values: CDR1 LNHNV, CDR2 YYDKDF (reference sequence). In DNA, the CDR3 is TGTGCCACCAGCAGAGGCCTCGGGGGACACACTGAAGCTTTCTTT. Translating gives CATSRGLGGHTEAFF.

There are many counts of this clonotype. The chain recombines TRBV5-1 with TRBJ2-7, with 8 positions matching TRBD1. V was clipped by 4 bases and J by 5 bases; unmatched bases: 8. Germline V lookup: CDR1 SGHRS, CDR2 YFSETQ. CDR3 length: 14 residues. DNA for the CDR3: TGCGCCAGCAGCCCGGACGGACAGGGCCACGAGCAGTACTTC. As protein: CASSPDGQGHEQYF.

Concerning this clonotype itself: Being one base from a much bigger clone, this may be a read error. The conserved phenylalanine or tryptophan is not found at the CDR3 terminus, so this likely reflects a read error. The V and J genes are TRBV10-3 and TRBJ1-2; tentative D call: TRBD1 (6 bases). Per germline, CDR1 ENHRY and CDR2 SYGVKD. V was clipped by 6 bases and J by 8 bases, with 16 bases between them. The CDR3 loop spans 13 amino acids. CDR3 protein: CAIRGQLNGGYTV. CDR3 bases: TGTGCCATCAGGGGACAACTAAACGGGGGCTACACCGTC.

This rearrangement joins TRBV6-5 to TRBJ1-1; 7 nucleotides agree with TRBD1. This CDR3 contains 15 residues. From germline, CDR1 is MNHEY and CDR2 SVGAGI. Unmatched junction bases numbered 8, after V lost 6 bases and J lost 1 base. The chain's CDR3 is CASSQNRGSNTEAFF. In DNA, the CDR3 is TGTGCCAGCAGCCAGAACAGGGGATCGAACACTGAAGCTTTCTTT.

V is TRBV5-4 and J is TRBJ1-1; D perhaps matches TRBD1 (5 bases). The CDR3 totals 18 residues. V was cut by 0 bases and J by 2 bases, with 20 bases left in between. Per germline, CDR1 SGHNT and CDR2 YYREEE (reference sequence). The CDR3 sequence is CASSLERLGQGPNTEAFF. The CDR3, as DNA: TGTGCCAGCAGCTTGGAACGTCTGGGCCAGGGACCCAACACTGAAGCTTTCTTT.

This clonotype was seen many times. The rearrangement uses TRBV5-1 and TRBJ2-5; TRBD2 matches 7 bases. Trimming cost V 4 bases and J 5 bases; bases outside gene matches: 14. The CDR3 has 16 amino acids. Per germline, CDR1 SGHRS and CDR2 YFSETQ. CDR3 sequence: CASSVQGLPLLETQYF. CDR3 nucleotides: TGCGCCAGCAGCGTCCAGGGACTACCGTTGTTGGAGACCCAGTACTTC.

This clonotype was seen only a few times. This could be a read error, since a much larger clone is one nucleotide away. The chain carries TRBV11-1 and TRBJ2-7, with TRBD1 matching 9 bases. The trim removed 4 bases at V and 12 bases at J, leaving 7 bases unmatched. Germline CDR1 and CDR2: SGHAT and FQDESV (reference sequence). CDR3 length: 12 amino acids. CDR3 nucleotides: TGTGCCAGCAGCTCCCTCGGACAGGGGACGTACTTC. This translates into CASSSLGQGTYF. Complete variable domain (other parts from reference TRBV11-1 and TRBJ2-7): EAEVAQSPRYKITEKSQAVAFWCDPISGHATLYWYRQILGQGPELLVQFQDESVVDDSQLPKDRFSAERLKGVDSTLKIQPAELGDSAMYLCASSSLGQGTYFGPGTRLTVT.

This clonotype was seen at least ten times. This chain connects TRBV4-2 to TRBJ1-5; 8 nucleotides agree with TRBD1. The CDR3 is 17 residues long. CDR1 and CDR2 from the germline V gene are LGHNA and YNFKEQ. V was pared by 0 bases and J by 1 base, with 5 bases of the junction left unmatched. CDR3 protein: CASSQDLGQGSNQPQHF. The CDR3 DNA reads as TGTGCCAGCAGCCAAGATCTAGGACAGGGCAGCAATCAGCCCCAGCATTTT.

This clonotype has a count of ten or more. The chain joins TRBV7-3 to TRBJ2-3, with 8 bases matching TRBD2. CDR1 and CDR2 from the germline V gene are SGHTA and FQGTGA. The J segment lost 5 bases and the V segment lost 5 bases, leaving 12 bases of the junction unmatched. The CDR3 consists of 16 residues. CDR3 nucleotides: TGTGCCAGCAGCGCCCAACCGGGACTAGGAGGAGATACGCAGTATTTT. Translation gives CASSAQPGLGGDTQYF.

This clonotype has a count of ten or more. The rearrangement uses TRBV5-1 and TRBJ2-3, with 7 bases matching TRBD2. This CDR3 has 18 amino acids. Trimming took 1 base from V and 1 from J; bases not matched to a gene: 12. Germline V lookup: CDR1 SGHRS, CDR2 YFSETQ. The CDR3 spells CASSLWSGVPTGTDTQYF. CDR3 DNA: TGCGCCAGCAGCTTGTGGAGCGGGGTGCCCACTGGCACAGATACGCAGTATTTT. Full variable domain (rest looked up from reference TRBV5-1 and TRBJ2-3): KAGVTQTPRYLIKTRGQQVTLSCSPISGHRSVSWYQQTPGQGLQFLFEYFSETQRNKGNFPGRFSGRQFSNSRSEMNVSTLELGDSALYLCASSLWSGVPTGTDTQYFGPGTRLTVL.

The V call is TRBV5-6, the J call TRBJ1-2, with D unclear. CDR1 and CDR2 from the germline V gene are SGHDT and YYEEEE. V was shortened by 3 bases and J by 7 bases, with 19 bases between the two germline ends. The CDR3 spans 15 residues. This CDR3 reads CASSSGVGERSGYTF. The CDR3 nucleotides are TGTGCCAGCAGCTCAGGTGTCGGAGAACGATCTGGCTACACCTTC.

This clonotype came up many times. This chain uses TRBV5-1 with TRBJ2-7, with a weak D call TRBD2 (6 bases). Germline V gene data show CDR1 as SGHRS and CDR2 as YFSETQ. CDR3 length: 15 amino acids. The germline V and J ends were trimmed by 0 bases and 0 bases, with 10 bases remaining between them. The CDR3 sequence: CASSLDAGSSYEQYF. The CDR3 DNA reads TGCGCCAGCAGCTTGGACGCGGGAAGCTCCTACGAGCAGTACTTC. The complete variable domain, with remaining parts taken from reference TRBV5-1 and TRBJ2-7, reads KAGVTQTPRYLIKTRGQQVTLSCSPISGHRSVSWYQQTPGQGLQFLFEYFSETQRNKGNFPGRFSGRQFSNSRSEMNVSTLELGDSALYLCASSLDAGSSYEQYFGPGTRLTVT.

In its sample, this clonotype was seen a few times. The CDR3 is CAISLAGANGELFF. CDR3 DNA: TGTGCCATCAGCCTAGCGGGGGCGAACGGGGAGCTGTTTTTT. This rearrangement joins TRBV10-3 to TRBJ2-2; TRBD2 matches at 10 bases. Trimming took 6 bases from V and 7 from J; bases not matched to a gene: 5. The germline CDR1 and CDR2 sequences are ENHRY and SYGVKD. This CDR3 has 14 residues.

This clonotype was picked up many times. This chain links TRBV20-1 with TRBJ2-4; D may be TRBD2 (6 bases). Germline V gene sequence: CDR1 DFQATT, CDR2 SNEGSKA (reference sequence). V lost 1 base and J 5 bases, leaving 9 bases between the germline ends. CDR3 length: 13 residues. CDR3 bases: TGCAGTGCTAGAGGCGGGAACCAAAACATTCAGTACTTC. Translated: CSARGGNQNIQYF.

This clonotype occurred a few times. The J gene is TRBJ1-1, the V gene TRBV4-2; D gene uncertain. CDR3 size: 14 residues. CDR1 is LGHNA and CDR2 is YNFKEQ in the germline V gene. The V gene lost 1 base and the J gene lost 6 bases, with 12 bases spanning the gap. CDR3 DNA: TGTGCCAGCAGCCAAGGGTGGGGAGAGGCTGAAGCTTTCTTT. Amino acids: CASSQGWGEAEAFF.

The chain combines TRBV20-1 with TRBJ1-1; D may be TRBD1 (5 bases). Germline CDR1 DFQATT, CDR2 SNEGSKA (reference sequence). The CDR3 consists of 16 residues. V gave up 1 base and J gave up 1 base, with 16 bases separating them. CDR3 amino acids: CSARVAGHFSNTEAFF. In DNA form, the CDR3 reads TGCAGTGCTAGAGTGGCAGGGCATTTCTCGAACACTGAAGCTTTCTTT.

The chain has TRBV20-1 and TRBJ2-5; perhaps TRBD2 as D (5 bases). The end of the DNA fits TRBJ2-7 better, so the J call may be wrong. Germline assignment: CDR1 DFQATT and CDR2 SNEGSKA (reference sequence). CDR3 length equals 12 residues. Here the CDR3 DNA reads TGCAGTGCAACCATGAGACGGGGCGAGCAGTACTTC. This encodes CSATMRRGEQYF.

In its sample, this clonotype was seen once. Given a much more abundant clone one base away, this may be a read error. The chain is built from TRBV2 and TRBJ2-3; TRBD1 aligns across 10 bases. The J segment lost 5 bases and the V segment lost 11 bases, leaving 16 bases of the junction unmatched. Looked up from germline, CDR1 is SNHLY and CDR2 is FYNNEI. The CDR3 is 16 residues long. Here the CDR3 reads CAGLGWDRGPEDTQYF. In DNA form, the CDR3 reads TGTGCCGGCCTAGGATGGGACAGGGGTCCTGAAGATACGCAGTATTTT.

The rearrangement joins TRBV5-1 to TRBJ2-7; possibly TRBD2 for D (6 bases). Deletions cut 0 bases from V and 5 bases from J, with 12 bases between. The CDR3 sequence is 14 residues long. Germline loops: CDR1 SGHRS, CDR2 YFSETQ. The CDR3 nucleotides read TGCGCCAGCAGCTTGGTACTAGCATCCAACGAGCAGTACTTC. This sequence encodes CASSLVLASNEQYF.